This T cell receptor beta chain derives from a study of blood T cell repertoires in COVID-19 (TCRdb year 2020). At the level of the whole study: Samples covering the acute and convalescent phases of COVID-19 were provided by collaborators in the United States, Italy and Spain. The material from the prospective study consisted of cDNA or gDNA derived from T cells, B-cell-depleted T cells, or PBMCs. The dataset comprised deeply sampled blood TCRbeta repertoires from subjects exposed to, actively infected with, or recovered from COVID-19. The repertoires were released in a freely available public database intended as a resource for research on the immune response to SARS-CoV-2. The samples were drawn from the first 160 participants of the ongoing ImmuneRACE study and from about 1,200 subjects provided by 6 global collaborators. Nearly every sample came with metadata listing a de-identified subject ID, COVID-19 status, age in years and sex. Where available, HLA class I and class II types were taken from metadata supplied by the sample provider and were not determined by assay-based typing.

The paper as a whole reports these results and caveats: The quantity of clinical and demographic metadata differed by source and by participant and was supplied without curation.

The immunoSEQ Assay, a bias-controlled multiplex PCR, was used to amplify TCRbeta CDR3 regions from genomic DNA. The source study handled its data this way. The number of nucleated cells in each sample was estimated by amplification of reference gene primers within the assay. To quantify the absolute abundance of each unique TCRbeta CDR3 rearrangement, sequence reads were collapsed and filtered. For each sample, productive Simpson clonality was calculated as the square root of Simpson's diversity index across productive rearrangements. Imported from immuneACCESS, the table was reduced by TCRdb to in-frame sequences with V and J called. These copies leave out some clones; in studies compared against another copy, an unresolved V gene accounts for under half, and the cause of the remainder is not known. For V, J and clone size, that table is used; D and trimming come from the DNA. This sample holds 60,000 to 75,000 clones; around 83% were observed only once. The ten biggest clones cover over 9.5% of the sample.

CDR1 and CDR2, per the germline V gene (reference sequence), are DFQATT and SNEGSKA. Cut back by 3 bases and 7 bases, the V and J ends lie 12 bases apart. The CDR3, from cysteine to phenylalanine, totals 12 residues. Only the CDR3 region is kept as DNA, spanning 36 bases read in frame from base 1. Remarks on this clone: No antigen is known for it. No much larger clone exists at a distance of one base, and base qualities are not known.

Whole blood was collected in K2EDTA tubes by collaborating institutions according to the institutions' own protocols. For TCRbeta analysis, collaborators shipped samples in one of three forms: frozen whole blood, isolated PBMCs, or DNA extracted from either of those sample types. The receptor chain draws on TRBV20-1 and TRBJ1-2; a weak D assignment points to TRBD1 (5 bases agree). The sequencing input was peripheral blood. The sequence was collected from a human donor in a cohort sampled during active COVID-19. The CDR3 region: CSASPGMVGYTF. The DNA sequence is TGCAGTGCTAGTCCAGGGATGGTTGGCTACACCTTC.